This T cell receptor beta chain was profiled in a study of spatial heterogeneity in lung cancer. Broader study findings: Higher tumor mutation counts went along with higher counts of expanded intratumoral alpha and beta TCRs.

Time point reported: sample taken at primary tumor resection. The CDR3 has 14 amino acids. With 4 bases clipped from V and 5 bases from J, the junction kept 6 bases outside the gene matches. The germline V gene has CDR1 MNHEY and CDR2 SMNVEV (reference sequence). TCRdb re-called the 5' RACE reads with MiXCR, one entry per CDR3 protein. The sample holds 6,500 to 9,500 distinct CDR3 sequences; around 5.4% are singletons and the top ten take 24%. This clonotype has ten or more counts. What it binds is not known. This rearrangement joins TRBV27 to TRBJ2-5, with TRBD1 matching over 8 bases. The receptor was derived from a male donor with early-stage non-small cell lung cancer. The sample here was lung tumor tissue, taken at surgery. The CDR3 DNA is TGTGCCAGCAGTTCTCCAGGGGGCCTGGAGACCCAGTACTTC. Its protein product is CASSSPGGLETQYF.